This T cell receptor beta chain was documented in a study of T-cell reconstitution after alpha-beta-depleted transplantation in children. Trimming took 0 bases from V and 1 from J, leaving 4 bases between them. Germline V CDR1 and CDR2: SGHRS, YFSETQ. The CDR3 spans 13 residues. This clonotype has at least ten counts. Unique molecular identifiers were used to barcode this TCRbeta library. In TCRdb, the PCR reads were re-called with MiXCR into one record per CDR3 protein. The sample carries 240,000 or so distinct CDR3 sequences, 12% recorded once. This chain connects TRBV5-1 to TRBJ1-1; D ambiguous. The sequence came from a human donor who donated a stem cell graft to a child with acute lymphoblastic leukemia. The source was PBMCs from the stem cell graft donor, collected from the stem cell graft. CDR3 in DNA: TGCGCCAGCAGCTTGGTGACGAACACTGAAGCTTTCTTT. Translation gives CASSLVTNTEAFF.